The 32 T cell receptor beta chains below all came from one sample that was sequenced in a study of T cell repertoires in cytomegalovirus infection. Via MiXCR, TCRdb re-called the reads, giving one row per CDR3 protein. The table lists around 100,000 distinct CDR3 sequences, less than 55% of them singletons. These receptors' targets are unknown. Source: CD8+ T cells from cultured PBMCs, taken from culture after CMV antigen stimulation. The receptors were sampled from a human donor in good health (CMV status not recorded). Some clones in this sample may be carry-over from other donors' samples.

V is TRBV12-3 or TRBV12-4 and J is TRBJ2-1, with a tentative D call TRBD1 (6 bases). V lost 5 bases and J lost 10, with 12 bases in between. The CDR3 is 12 residues long. CDR3 DNA: TGTGCCAGCAGTCCGACTGGGACAGAGCAGTTCTTC. Amino acids: CASSPTGTEQFF.

This sequence joins TRBV9 and TRBJ1-1; D ambiguous. The CDR3 length is 13 residues. Per the germline V gene, CDR1 is SGDLS and CDR2 is YYNGEE. Trimming removed 0 bases from V and 11 bases from J, with 14 bases in between. CDR3 nucleotide sequence: TGTGCCAGCAGCGTAGGAGATCCACTGGGGGCTTTCTTT. The encoded protein is CASSVGDPLGAFF.

There are many counts of this clonotype. The chain couples TRBV19 to TRBJ1-2; D might be TRBD1 (6 bases). Trimming stripped 9 bases from V and 4 bases from J, with 15 bases between. The V gene's germline CDR1 is LNHDA and CDR2 SQIVND (reference sequence). The CDR3 is 13 amino acids. The CDR3 nucleotides read TGTGCCAGCTTACAGGACAGTCCCTATGGCTACACCTTC. Its protein is CASLQDSPYGYTF.

The chain recombines TRBV27 with TRBJ1-6; TRBD1 matches at 8 bases. This CDR3 is 13 amino acids long. With 10 bases clipped from V and 15 bases from J, the junction kept 14 bases outside the gene matches. The V gene's germline CDR1 is MNHEY and CDR2 SMNVEV (reference sequence). CDR3 sequence reads: CATSGQAWNDLHF. CDR3 DNA: TGTGCCACTTCGGGACAGGCCTGGAACGACCTCCACTTT.

The chain joins TRBV10-3 to TRBJ2-7; TRBD2 matches at 8 bases. Germline-derived CDR1 and CDR2 are ENHRY and SYGVKD. The CDR3 length is 13 residues. The V and J ends lost 11 bases and 1 base, in that order; junction bases with no gene match: 7. As DNA, the CDR3 is TGTGCCGCCTCCGGGACTAGTTCCTACGAGCAGTACTTC. It codes for CAASGTSSYEQYF.

This clonotype was picked up many times. The chain couples TRBV6-1 to TRBJ2-1; 9 positions match TRBD2. Germline CDR1 and CDR2: MNHNS and SASEGT. The J segment lost 4 bases and the V segment lost 8 bases, leaving 9 bases of the junction unmatched. The CDR3 is 15 amino acids. The CDR3 is CASSGLAFSYNEQFF. The CDR3 nucleotides are TGTGCCAGCTCGGGACTAGCCTTTTCTTACAATGAGCAGTTCTTC.

This clonotype was seen only a few times. V is TRBV19 and J is TRBJ1-5; 8 bases map to TRBD1. Trimming removed 5 bases from V and 5 bases from J; junction bases left unmatched: 14. The germline V gene encodes CDR1 LNHDA and CDR2 SQIVND (reference sequence). The CDR3 sequence is 17 residues long. The CDR3 here is CASSDLGTGTGHQPQHF. CDR3 in DNA: TGTGCCAGTAGTGACCTGGGAACCGGGACAGGTCATCAGCCCCAGCATTTT.

V gene TRBV4-1 combines with J gene TRBJ2-7; D perhaps matches TRBD1 (6 bases). Trimming removed 5 bases at V and 0 bases at J, with 14 bases between. The germline gives CDR1 MGHRA, CDR2 YSYEKL. The CDR3 length is 15 residues. For the CDR3, the DNA is TGCGCCAGCAGCTACTCAGGGGCCGGCTCCTACGAGCAGTACTTC. Amino acids: CASSYSGAGSYEQYF.

This clonotype was recorded a few times. A much larger clone is a single base away; this may be a read error. V gene TRBV28 combines with J gene TRBJ1-1; 9 nucleotides agree with TRBD1. Germline CDR1 MDHEN, CDR2 SYDVKM. After removal of 3 bases from V and 4 bases from J, the junction contained 3 bases not matched to a gene. This CDR3 comprises 14 residues. DNA for the CDR3: TGTGCCAGCAGTTTGACAGGGGGGATCACTGAAGCTTTCTTT. It codes for CASSLTGGITEAFF.

This chain links TRBV11-3 with TRBJ2-5; 10 bases fit TRBD2. This CDR3 is built from 15 residues. Germline CDR1 SGHNT, CDR2 YENEEA. The V segment lost 5 bases and the J segment 5 bases; nucleotides outside the gene matches: 8. The CDR3 DNA reads as TGTGCCAGCAGCCTCAAAAGCGGGGGGGTTGAGACCCAGTACTTC. Translating gives CASSLKSGGVETQYF. The full variable domain, rest sourced from reference TRBV11-3 and TRBJ2-5, is EAGVVQSPRYKIIEKKQPVAFWCNPISGHNTLYWYLQNLGQGPELLIRYENEEAVDDSQLPKDRFSAERLKGVDSTLKIQPAELGDSAVYLCASSLKSGGVETQYFGPGTRLLVL.

As to this clonotype: An end of the junction differs from the germline gene, which may be a read error. The J gene is TRBJ2-4, the V gene TRBV12-3 or TRBV12-4; 11 positions match TRBD2. The CDR3 sequence is 16 residues long. CDR3 protein: CATSGLAGLAKNIQYF. The CDR3 DNA reads TGTGCCACCAGTGGACTAGCGGGTTTAGCCAAAAACATTCAGTACTTC.

This clonotype has a handful of counts. The chain links TRBV19 to TRBJ2-7; TRBD1 aligns across 7 bases. V dropped 8 bases and J dropped 1; count of bases not matched to a gene: 8. This CDR3 spans 14 amino acids. In germline, CDR1 is LNHDA, CDR2 SQIVND (reference sequence). The CDR3 is CASSEAGGSYEQYF. The CDR3 nucleotides read TGTGCCAGTTCCGAGGCAGGGGGTTCCTACGAGCAGTACTTC.

The chain combines TRBV7-9 with TRBJ2-7; D gene uncertain. With 5 bases removed from V and 4 bases from J, the gap between germline ends came to 12 bases. In germline, CDR1 is SEHNR, CDR2 FQNEAQ (reference sequence). The CDR3 totals 13 residues. CDR3 bases: TGTGCCAGCAGCCTCCCGGCTAATTACGAGCAGTACTTC. It encodes CASSLPANYEQYF.

This clonotype was picked up a small number of times. The V call is TRBV4-1, the J call TRBJ2-3; 8 nucleotides agree with TRBD2. The CDR3 runs 19 residues. V was clipped by 0 bases and J by 5 bases; unmatched bases: 16. Germline V lookup: CDR1 MGHRA, CDR2 YSYEKL. The CDR3 sequence: CASSQDVLLADLTQDTQYF. The CDR3, as DNA: TGCGCCAGCAGCCAAGACGTATTACTAGCGGATTTAACCCAAGATACGCAGTATTTT.

This sequence joins TRBV20-1 and TRBJ2-3; D possibly corresponds to TRBD1 (6 bases). There are 15 residues in the CDR3. Germline CDR1 DFQATT, CDR2 SNEGSKA (reference sequence). V lost 6 bases, J lost 0 bases, and 16 bases lay in between. The CDR3, as DNA: TGCAGTGCCGGATATGGGGGCGCTAGCACAGATACGCAGTATTTT. It encodes CSAGYGGASTDTQYF.

This chain connects TRBV27 to TRBJ2-3, with TRBD1 matching over 7 bases. Germline CDR1 reads MNHEY; CDR2 reads SMNVEV (reference sequence). V dropped 10 bases and J dropped 3; count of bases not matched to a gene: 7. The CDR3 loop spans 13 amino acids. CDR3 in DNA: TGTGCCACCGGGACAGAGGGAACAGATACGCAGTATTTT. It yields the protein CATGTEGTDTQYF.

The CDR3 region is CSARARGQGIIGELFF. CDR3 bases: TGCAGTGCTAGGGCCAGAGGACAGGGTATCATCGGGGAGCTGTTTTTT. The gene calls are TRBV20-1 and TRBJ2-2; 8 nucleotides agree with TRBD1. The CDR3 runs 16 residues. From germline, CDR1 is DFQATT and CDR2 SNEGSKA (reference sequence). Trimming at V came to 3 bases and at J to 7 bases, leaving 13 bases not matched to a gene.

This clonotype has just a few counts. The chain combines TRBV19 with TRBJ1-1, with D unclear. The ends were cut back, 1 base at V and 2 bases at J, with 11 bases in the middle. Germline V gene sequence: CDR1 LNHDA, CDR2 SQIVND (reference sequence). This CDR3 is built from 15 residues. Here the CDR3 DNA reads TGTGCCAGTAGTATAGGAGGCAGCAGTAACACTGAAGCTTTCTTT. Translation gives CASSIGGSSNTEAFF.

The chain employs TRBV2 and TRBJ2-1; no clear D. V lost 6 bases and J 1 base, leaving 10 bases between the germline ends. Germline CDR1 is SNHLY and CDR2 is FYNNEI. This CDR3 is built from 14 residues. The CDR3 sequence: CASRMIVSYNEQFF. The DNA of the CDR3 is TGTGCCAGCAGGATGATTGTATCCTACAATGAGCAGTTCTTC.

This sequence joins TRBV27 and TRBJ2-3; maybe TRBD2 (6 bases). V was shortened by 6 bases and J by 7 bases, with 14 bases between the two germline ends. The CDR3 runs 13 residues. Germline V gene sequence: CDR1 MNHEY, CDR2 SMNVEV (reference sequence). The CDR3 sequence: CASSIGSRNTQYF. The CDR3 nucleotides are TGTGCCAGCAGCATCGGGAGTAGGAATACGCAGTATTTT.

The chain recombines TRBV29-1 with TRBJ2-1; D perhaps matches TRBD2 (5 bases). The CDR3 extends over 13 amino acids. From germline, CDR1 is SQVTM and CDR2 ANQGSEA. Deletions cut 7 bases from V and 10 bases from J, with 20 bases between. The CDR3 loop is CSAPRTEAKEQFF. CDR3 in DNA: TGCAGCGCTCCTAGGACGGAGGCGAAGGAGCAGTTCTTC.

The chain uses TRBV27 and TRBJ1-1; D gene ambiguous. V gave up 4 bases and J gave up 7 bases, with 7 bases separating them. The germline gives CDR1 MNHEY, CDR2 SMNVEV (reference sequence). This CDR3 has 11 residues. This CDR3 is CASSWGSEAFF. CDR3 bases: TGTGCCAGCAGTTGGGGTAGTGAAGCTTTCTTT.

V usage is TRBV28 and J usage is TRBJ1-2, with 9 bases that match TRBD1. This CDR3 spans 14 amino acids. Germline assignment: CDR1 MDHEN and CDR2 SYDVKM. Trimming removed 6 bases from V and 4 bases from J; junction bases left unmatched: 6. CDR3 coding DNA: TGTGCCAGCAGATCGACAGGGGGTACCTATGGCTACACCTTC. Encoded protein: CASRSTGGTYGYTF.

This clonotype turned up a few times. The genes are TRBV27 and TRBJ1-2, with D maybe TRBD1 (6 bases). The CDR3 contains 17 residues. Germline V lookup: CDR1 MNHEY, CDR2 SMNVEV (reference sequence). Trimming shortened V by 0 bases and J by 2 bases, and 16 bases separated the two germline ends. The CDR3 DNA reads as TGTGCCAGCAGTTTATCGCTGTGGCAGGGGAGGAACTATGGCTACACCTTC. Its protein product is CASSLSLWQGRNYGYTF.

This chain joins TRBV5-1 and TRBJ1-1; possible D gene TRBD1, 6 bases. This CDR3 is built from 14 residues. CDR1 SGHRS and CDR2 YFSETQ come from the germline V gene. V was clipped by 4 bases and J by 1 base, with 11 bases between them. The chain's CDR3 is CASSPGARNTEAFF. In DNA, the CDR3 is TGCGCCAGCAGCCCAGGGGCCAGGAACACTGAAGCTTTCTTT.

The J gene is TRBJ2-2, the V gene TRBV27, with 8 bases identical to TRBD2. CDR1 is MNHEY and CDR2 is SMNVEV in the germline V gene (reference sequence). The V segment lost 2 bases and the J segment 7 bases; nucleotides outside the gene matches: 6. The CDR3 runs 15 residues. CDR3 loop: CASSLAGGTIGELFF. CDR3 nucleotides: TGTGCCAGCAGTTTAGCGGGGGGTACAATCGGGGAGCTGTTTTTT.

The chain joins TRBV7-6 to TRBJ1-1, with 8 bases that match TRBD1. Trimming at V came to 4 bases and at J to 7 bases, leaving 5 bases not matched to a gene. Germline V gives CDR1 SGHVS, CDR2 FNYEAQ. The CDR3 runs to 13 residues. The CDR3 DNA sequence: TGTGCCAGCAGCTCTCAGGGGGCGGGTGAAGCTTTCTTT. The encoded protein is CASSSQGAGEAFF. The full variable domain, with the rest looked up from reference TRBV7-6 and TRBJ1-1, is GAGVSQSPRYKVTKRGQDVALRCDPISGHVSLYWYRQALGQGPEFLTYFNYEAQQDKSGLPNDRFSAERPEGSISTLTIQRTEQRDSAMYRCASSSQGAGEAFFGQGTRLTVV.

This clonotype appeared many times. V and J are TRBV12-3 or TRBV12-4 and TRBJ2-5; 13 positions agree with TRBD2. The trim removed 5 bases at V and 4 bases at J, leaving 10 bases unmatched. The CDR3 consists of 17 residues. CDR3 protein: CASSILAGGLGRETQYF. The CDR3 DNA is TGTGCCAGCAGTATACTAGCGGGGGGGCTTGGCAGAGAGACCCAGTACTTC.

The rearrangement uses TRBV25-1 and TRBJ2-7; D gene uncertain. V was clipped by 3 bases and J by 1 base, with 10 bases between them. The germline gives CDR1 MGHDK, CDR2 SYGVNS. The CDR3 is 14 amino acids. The CDR3 coding sequence is TGTGCCAGCAGTGACTCGACGGCATCCTACGAGCAGTACTTC. It translates to CASSDSTASYEQYF.

This clonotype was recorded many times. The genes are TRBV7-2 and TRBJ2-3, with 13 bases lining up with TRBD2. V shed 2 bases and J 0 bases; nucleotides not matched to a gene: 5. The CDR3 consists of 18 residues. Germline CDR1 is SGHTA and CDR2 is FQGNSA. CDR3: CASSLRLAGGSSTDTQYF. In DNA, the CDR3 is TGTGCCAGCAGCTTAAGACTAGCGGGGGGATCTAGCACAGATACGCAGTATTTT.

The chain uses TRBV7-8 and TRBJ2-7, with D perhaps matching TRBD1 or TRBD2 (5 bases each). The V and J ends lost 2 bases and 2 bases respectively, with 16 bases between them. This CDR3 spans 16 amino acids. CDR1 and CDR2 from the germline V gene are SGHVS and FQNEAQ. Here the CDR3 DNA reads TGTGCCAGCAGCTTAACGCCGGGACGAACGACCTACGAGCAGTACTTC. Protein: CASSLTPGRTTYEQYF.

CDR3 DNA: TGTGCCAGCAGTTCAGAAAGCTCCTACAATGAGCAGTTCTTC. It translates to CASSSESSYNEQFF. The rearrangement uses TRBV6-9 and TRBJ2-1, with D hard to call. The CDR3 is made up of 14 amino acids. Germline assignment: CDR1 MNHGY and CDR2 SVAAGI. Between the trimmed V and J ends, which lost 4 bases and 0 bases, there was a span of 7 bases.